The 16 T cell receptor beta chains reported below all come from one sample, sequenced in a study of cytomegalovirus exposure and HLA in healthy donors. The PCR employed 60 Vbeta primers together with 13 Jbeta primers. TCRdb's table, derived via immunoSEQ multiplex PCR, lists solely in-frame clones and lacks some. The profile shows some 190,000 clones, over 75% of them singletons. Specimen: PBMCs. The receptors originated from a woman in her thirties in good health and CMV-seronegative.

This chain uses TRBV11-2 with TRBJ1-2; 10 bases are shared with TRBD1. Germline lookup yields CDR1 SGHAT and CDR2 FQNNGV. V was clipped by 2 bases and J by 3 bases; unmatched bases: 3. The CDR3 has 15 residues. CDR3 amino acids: CASSLMTGGHYGYTF. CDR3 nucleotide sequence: TGTGCCAGCAGCTTAATGACAGGGGGCCACTATGGCTACACCTTC.

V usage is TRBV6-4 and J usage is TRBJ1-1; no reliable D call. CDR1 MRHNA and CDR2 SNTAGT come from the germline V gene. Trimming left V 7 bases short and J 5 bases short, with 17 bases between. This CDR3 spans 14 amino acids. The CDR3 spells CASKNRMAKTEAFF. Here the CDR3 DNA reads TGTGCCAGCAAGAACAGAATGGCCAAAACTGAAGCTTTCTTT.

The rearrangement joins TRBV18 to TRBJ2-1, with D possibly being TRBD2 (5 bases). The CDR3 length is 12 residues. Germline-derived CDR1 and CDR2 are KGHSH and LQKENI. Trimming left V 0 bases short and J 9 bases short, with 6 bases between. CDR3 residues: CASSPPSGEQFF. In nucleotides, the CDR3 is TGTGCCAGCTCACCACCCAGCGGTGAGCAGTTCTTC. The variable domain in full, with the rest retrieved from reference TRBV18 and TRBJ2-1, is NAGVMQNPRHLVRRRGQEARLRCSPMKGHSHVYWYRQLPEEGLKFMVYLQKENIIDESGMPKERFSAEFPKEGPSILRIQQVVRGDSAAYFCASSPPSGEQFFGPGTRLTVL.

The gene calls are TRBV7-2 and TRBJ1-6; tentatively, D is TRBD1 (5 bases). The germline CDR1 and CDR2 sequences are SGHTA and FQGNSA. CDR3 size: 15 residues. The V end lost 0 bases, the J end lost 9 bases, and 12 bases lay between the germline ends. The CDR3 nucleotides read TGTGCCAGCAGCTTAGCGGCGGGGGATAGTTCACCCCTCCACTTT. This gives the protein CASSLAAGDSSPLHF.

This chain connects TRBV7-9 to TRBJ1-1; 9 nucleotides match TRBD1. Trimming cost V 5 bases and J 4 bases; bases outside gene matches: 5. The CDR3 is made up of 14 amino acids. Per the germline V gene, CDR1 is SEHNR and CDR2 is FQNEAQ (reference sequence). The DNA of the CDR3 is TGTGCCAGCAGCCCGGGACAGGGTAGCACTGAAGCTTTCTTT. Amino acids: CASSPGQGSTEAFF.

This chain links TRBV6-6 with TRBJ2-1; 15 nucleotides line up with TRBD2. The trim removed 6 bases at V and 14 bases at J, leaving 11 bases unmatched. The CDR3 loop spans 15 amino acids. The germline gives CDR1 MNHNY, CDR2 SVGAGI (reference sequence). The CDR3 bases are TGTGCCAGCAGGCCTGGACTAGCGGGGGGGGCAGGGAAGTTCTTC. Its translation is CASRPGLAGGAGKFF.

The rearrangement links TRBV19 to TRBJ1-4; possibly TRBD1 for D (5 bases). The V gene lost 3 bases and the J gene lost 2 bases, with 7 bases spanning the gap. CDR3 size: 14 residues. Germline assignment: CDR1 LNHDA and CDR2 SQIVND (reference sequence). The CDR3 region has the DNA TGTGCCAGTAGTATTCCAGGGACTAATGAAAAACTGTTTTTT. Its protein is CASSIPGTNEKLFF.

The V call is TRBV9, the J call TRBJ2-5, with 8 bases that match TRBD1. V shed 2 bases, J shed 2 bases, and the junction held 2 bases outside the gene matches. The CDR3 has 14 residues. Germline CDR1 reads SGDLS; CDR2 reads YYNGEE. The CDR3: CASSVGTGQETQYF. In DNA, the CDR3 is TGTGCCAGCAGCGTCGGGACAGGACAAGAGACCCAGTACTTC.

CDR3 sequence reads: CASSQDPLAGGLVYEQFF. As DNA, the CDR3 is TGCGCCAGCAGCCAAGATCCCCTAGCGGGGGGGCTAGTCTATGAGCAGTTCTTC. V and J are TRBV4-1 and TRBJ2-1, with 12 nucleotides matching TRBD2. Per germline, CDR1 MGHRA and CDR2 YSYEKL. V was clipped by 0 bases and J by 8 bases; unmatched bases: 11. The CDR3 loop spans 18 amino acids.

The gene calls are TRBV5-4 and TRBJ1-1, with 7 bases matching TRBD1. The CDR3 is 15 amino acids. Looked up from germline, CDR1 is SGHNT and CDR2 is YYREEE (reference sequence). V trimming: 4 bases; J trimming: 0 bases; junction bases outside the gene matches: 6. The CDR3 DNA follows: TGTGCCAGCAGCGTGGACAGGCATCTGAACACTGAAGCTTTCTTT. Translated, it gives CASSVDRHLNTEAFF.

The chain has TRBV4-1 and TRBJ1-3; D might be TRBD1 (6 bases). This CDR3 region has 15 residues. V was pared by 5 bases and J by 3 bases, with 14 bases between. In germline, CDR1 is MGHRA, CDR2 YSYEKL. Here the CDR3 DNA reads TGCGCCAGCAGCGGCCAAGGGGGTGGTGGAAACACCATATATTTT. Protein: CASSGQGGGGNTIYF.

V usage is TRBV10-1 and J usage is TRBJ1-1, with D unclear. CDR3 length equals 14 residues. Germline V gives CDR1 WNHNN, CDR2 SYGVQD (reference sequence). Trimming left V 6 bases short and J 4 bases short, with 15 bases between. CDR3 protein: CASSPHKEFTEAFF. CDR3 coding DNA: TGCGCCAGCAGCCCGCACAAGGAGTTCACTGAAGCTTTCTTT.

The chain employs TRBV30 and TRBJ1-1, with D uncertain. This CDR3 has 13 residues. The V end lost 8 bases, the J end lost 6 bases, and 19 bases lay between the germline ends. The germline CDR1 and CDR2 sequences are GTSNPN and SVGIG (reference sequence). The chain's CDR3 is CATSRSVGAEAFF. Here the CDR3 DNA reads TGTGCCACTAGTAGGTCGGTAGGTGCTGAAGCTTTCTTT.

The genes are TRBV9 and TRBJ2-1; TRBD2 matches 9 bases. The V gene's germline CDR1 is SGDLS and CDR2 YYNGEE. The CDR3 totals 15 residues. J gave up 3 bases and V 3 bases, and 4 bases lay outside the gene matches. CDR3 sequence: CASSERLAVYNEQFF. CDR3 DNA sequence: TGTGCCAGCAGCGAAAGACTAGCGGTCTACAATGAGCAGTTCTTC.

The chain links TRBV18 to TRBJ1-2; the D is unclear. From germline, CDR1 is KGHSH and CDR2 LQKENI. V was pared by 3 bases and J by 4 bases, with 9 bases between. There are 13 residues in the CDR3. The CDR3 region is CASSPGVLYGYTF. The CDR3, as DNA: TGTGCCAGCTCACCGGGCGTGCTCTATGGCTACACCTTC.

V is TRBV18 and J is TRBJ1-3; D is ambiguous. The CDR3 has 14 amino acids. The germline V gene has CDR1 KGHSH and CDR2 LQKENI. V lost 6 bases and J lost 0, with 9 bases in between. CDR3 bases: TGTGCCAGCTCTCCCCCTCGCTCTGGAAACACCATATATTTT. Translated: CASSPPRSGNTIYF. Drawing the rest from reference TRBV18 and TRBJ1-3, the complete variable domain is NAGVMQNPRHLVRRRGQEARLRCSPMKGHSHVYWYRQLPEEGLKFMVYLQKENIIDESGMPKERFSAEFPKEGPSILRIQQVVRGDSAAYFCASSPPRSGNTIYFGEGSWLTVV.